This TCR beta chain emerged from a study of cytomegalovirus exposure and HLA in healthy donors. CDR1 and CDR2 from the germline V gene are SEHNR and FQNEAQ (reference sequence). The CDR3 is 15 amino acids. V was pared by 2 bases and J by 1 base, with 11 bases between. About this clone itself: Its target is not known.

A multiplex PCR was run with 60 Vbeta primers and 13 Jbeta primers. Method: immunoSEQ multiplex PCR; TCRdb's copy keeps in-frame clones and lacks some. The sample has more than 95,000 clones, less than 80% seen once; the top ten hold roughly 1.2%. Study-wide results and limits: In presence/absence analyses, roughly uniform sequencing depth across donors was assumed. Immune exposure was documented only through CMV serostatus.

The sample comprised PBMCs. The sequence was obtained from a young man in good health and CMV-seronegative. The J gene is TRBJ2-5, the V gene TRBV7-9; a weak D match, TRBD2 (6 bases). The CDR3 sequence is CASSLNTGVQETQYF. The CDR3 DNA reads TGTGCCAGCAGCTTAAATACGGGGGTCCAAGAGACCCAGTACTTC.